Listed below are T cell receptor delta chains from one sample, sequenced in a study of gamma-delta T cells after stem cell transplantation. TCRdb re-analyzed the RT-PCR reads via CATT. The sample shows just under 550 delta-chain clones, about 9.9% of them seen only once. Sequencing used gamma-delta T cells. The receptors were sampled from a human donor. It is not recorded whose cells these are; they may come from a transplant donor. CDR3s include the opening cysteine and the closing phenylalanine or tryptophan. The D gene is left open where the match is weak. The size entry is marked missing in some rows and otherwise reads once, few, many or a size class.

d_call,j_call,v_call,clone_size,cdr3_aa,cdr3_nt
-,TRDJ3,TRDV2,large,CAWGEDTRQMFF,TGTGCCTGGGGGGAGGACACCCGACAGATGTTTTTC
TRDD3,TRDJ1,TRDV2,large,CACDTMEVWGRDADKLIF,TGTGCCTGTGACACGATGGAGGTCTGGGGGAGAGACGCCGATAAACTCATCTTT
TRDD3,TRDJ1,TRDV2,hyperexpanded,CACSSLLGDTTDKLIF,TGTGCCTGTTCTTCCTTATTGGGGGATACGACCGATAAACTCATCTTT
TRDD3,TRDJ1,TRDV2,medium-sized,CACDTGSLLGDTIPVNTDKLIF,TGTGCCTGTGACACCGGGTCTCTACTGGGGGATACGATACCTGTGAACACCGATAAACTCATCTTT
TRDD3,TRDJ1,TRAV38-2/DV8,large,CAYRSLYASWGILYKLIF,TGTGCTTATAGGTCCTTGTACGCGAGCTGGGGGATACTCTATAAACTCATCTTT
TRDD3,TRDJ3,TRDV2,large,CACDTVLGDPDSSWDTRQMFF,TGTGCCTGTGACACGGTTTTGGGGGATCCGGATAGCTCCTGGGACACCCGACAGATGTTTTTC
TRDD3,TRDJ3,TRDV2,few,CACDPTGGPVKSWDTRQMFF,TGTGCCTGTGACCCTACTGGGGGTCCTGTTAAATCCTGGGACACCCGACAGATGTTTTTC
-,TRDJ1,TRDV2,medium-sized,CACDTVGRGAPTDKLIF,TGTGCCTGTGACACCGTGGGGCGGGGGGCCCCCACCGATAAACTCATCTTT
TRDD3,TRDJ3,TRDV2,-,CARDPTGGPVKSWDTRQMFF,TGTGCCCGTGACCCTACTGGGGGTCCTGTTAAATCCTGGGACACCCGACAGATGTTTTTC
-,TRDJ1,TRDV2,-,CACDPLGPPYTDKLIF,TGTGCCTGCGACCCTCTGGGGCCGCCTTACACCGATAAACTCATCTTT
TRDD3,TRDJ1,TRDV2,hyperexpanded,CACDTVGDTADKLIF,TGTGCCTGTGACACCGTTGGGGATACGGCCGATAAACTCATCTTT
TRDD3,TRDJ1,TRDV2,medium-sized,CACDTVESGYGDTDKLIF,TGTGCCTGTGACACAGTCGAATCAGGATACGGAGACACCGATAAACTCATCTTT
-,TRDJ1,TRDV2,hyperexpanded,CACDPIADTDKLIF,TGTGCCTGTGACCCTATAGCGGACACCGATAAACTCATCTTT
TRDD3,TRDJ3,TRDV2,medium-sized,CACDTNLGDTRGWDTRQMFF,TGTGCCTGTGACACTAACCTGGGGGATACGCGGGGATGGGACACCCGACAGATGTTTTTC
TRDD3,TRDJ1,TRDV2,few,CARDTVRLGDTRPDKLIF,TGTGCCCGTGACACCGTGCGACTGGGGGATACGCGGCCCGATAAACTCATCTTT
TRDD3,TRDJ1,TRDV2,medium-sized,CACDTVTGGYPNKLIF,TGTGCCTGTGACACCGTAACTGGGGGATACCCAAATAAACTCATCTTT
TRDD3,TRDJ1,TRDV1,medium-sized,CALGEYRPPRGLHHPMGDTPYTDKLIF,TGTGCTCTTGGGGAATATCGCCCCCCACGGGGCCTCCACCACCCGATGGGGGATACGCCGTACACCGATAAACTCATCTTT
TRDD3,TRDJ1,TRDV1,large,CALGELSRLVLGDTYLYTDKLIF,TGTGCTCTTGGGGAACTTTCCCGACTCGTACTGGGGGATACTTACTTGTACACCGATAAACTCATCTTT
TRDD3,TRDJ1,TRDV2,large,CACDRLGGYTDKLIF,TGTGCCTGTGACAGACTGGGGGGGTACACCGATAAACTCATCTTT
TRDD3,TRDJ1,TRDV2,medium-sized,CACDSLGGGFDKLIF,TGTGCCTGTGACTCACTAGGGGGGGGATTCGATAAACTCATCTTT